The 29 T cell receptor beta chains below come from one sample, sequenced in a study of control samples from healthy donors and cancer patients. This table comes from immunoSEQ multiplex PCR, and its TCRdb copy is limited to in-frame clones, with some not included. The sample records some 150,000 clones, nearly 95% being singletons. Sequencing was carried out using blood. These receptors all stem from a man in his fifties in good health.

The gene calls are TRBV28 and TRBJ2-7, with D perhaps matching TRBD2 (5 bases). This CDR3 comprises 13 residues. V was cut by 6 bases and J by 0 bases, with 9 bases left in between. Germline assignment: CDR1 MDHEN and CDR2 SYDVKM. CDR3 nucleotide sequence: TGTGCCAGCAGGAGAGGGCCCTCCTACGAGCAGTACTTC. This encodes CASRRGPSYEQYF.

This chain connects TRBV29-1 to TRBJ2-2; TRBD1 is a possible D gene (7 bases). The V and J ends lost 6 bases and 5 bases respectively, with 13 bases between them. The CDR3 runs 13 residues. The V gene's germline CDR1 is SQVTM and CDR2 ANQGSEA. In DNA form, the CDR3 reads TGCAGCGTCTATCAGGGGGGAACCGGGGAGCTGTTTTTT. This encodes CSVYQGGTGELFF.

The chain uses TRBV19 and TRBJ1-2; 9 nucleotides align to TRBD1. CDR3 size: 13 residues. CDR1 and CDR2 from the germline V gene are LNHDA and SQIVND (reference sequence). Losses at the gene ends were 6 bases for V and 5 bases for J; bases not matched to a gene: 4. The CDR3 DNA follows: TGTGCCAGTAGCCCGACAGGGGGGTATGGCTACACCTTC. Translating it yields CASSPTGGYGYTF.

V usage is TRBV28 and J usage is TRBJ2-7, with D tentatively TRBD1 or TRBD2 (5 bases each). The V gene's germline CDR1 is MDHEN and CDR2 SYDVKM. Trimming removed 8 bases from V and 1 base from J, with 12 bases in between. This CDR3 has 13 residues. The CDR3 region is CASGGVGSYEQYF. CDR3 DNA sequence: TGTGCCAGCGGGGGAGTGGGGTCCTACGAGCAGTACTTC.

The gene calls are TRBV5-4 and TRBJ2-3; 16 nucleotides align to TRBD2. The CDR3 runs to 16 residues. The germline gives CDR1 SGHNT, CDR2 YYREEE (reference sequence). V shed 3 bases and J 3 bases; nucleotides not matched to a gene: 1. The CDR3, as DNA: TGTGCCAGCAGCTCGGGACTAGCGGGAGGGACAGATACGCAGTATTTT. This sequence encodes CASSSGLAGGTDTQYF.

The genes are TRBV14 and TRBJ1-5; D remains unclear. CDR3 size: 14 residues. Per the germline V gene, CDR1 is SGHDN and CDR2 is FVKESK. Trimming took 5 bases from V and 0 from J, leaving 8 bases between them. The CDR3 spells CASSTRSSNQPQHF. In DNA, the CDR3 is TGTGCCAGCAGCACCAGGAGTAGCAATCAGCCCCAGCATTTT. Full variable domain (missing parts from reference TRBV14 and TRBJ1-5): EAGVTQFPSHSVIEKGQTVTLRCDPISGHDNLYWYRRVMGKEIKFLLHFVKESKQDESGMPNNRFLAERTGGTYSTLKVQPAELEDSGVYFCASSTRSSNQPQHFGDGTRLSIL.

The rearrangement joins TRBV5-8 to TRBJ1-2; D is unresolved. The length of the CDR3 is 12 residues. V was shortened by 0 bases and J by 4 bases, with 4 bases between the two germline ends. Germline V CDR1 and CDR2: SGHTS, YDEGEE. CDR3 coding DNA: TGTGCCAGCAGCTTGGGTTCCTATGGCTACACCTTC. It specifies CASSLGSYGYTF.

The chain recombines TRBV27 with TRBJ2-6; 9 bases fit TRBD1. The CDR3 totals 15 residues. V shed 5 bases, J shed 2 bases, and the junction held 1 base outside the gene matches. From germline, CDR1 is MNHEY and CDR2 SMNVEV (reference sequence). The CDR3 DNA is TGTGCCAGCAGTAGGGACAGGGCTGGGGCCAACGTCCTGACTTTC. Translated, it gives CASSRDRAGANVLTF.

The chain carries TRBV3-1 (or the pseudogene TRBV3-2) and TRBJ1-5; no clear D. V lost 1 base to trimming and J lost 10 bases, with 11 bases between them. Germline V gene data show CDR1 as LGHDT and CDR2 as YNNKEL (reference sequence). CDR3 size: 13 residues. DNA of the CDR3: TGTGCCAGCAGCCAAGTGAGAGGGTCCCCCCAGCATTTT. It translates to CASSQVRGSPQHF.

The chain has TRBV15 and TRBJ2-1, with no clear D. The CDR3 covers 14 residues. CDR1 is LNHNV, CDR2 YYDKDF, per germline (reference sequence). V dropped 4 bases and J dropped 6 bases, with 13 bases sitting between them. This chain's CDR3 is CATSISRIGNEQFF. The DNA for the CDR3 is TGTGCCACCAGCATATCAAGGATCGGCAATGAGCAGTTCTTC.

In this sample, this clone turned up a few times. The chain recombines TRBV28 with TRBJ2-6; D tentatively fits TRBD1 or TRBD2 (5 bases each). The CDR3 has 17 amino acids. Trimming left V 6 bases short and J 2 bases short, with 17 bases between. Germline CDR1 reads MDHEN; CDR2 reads SYDVKM. The CDR3 nucleotides are TGTGCCAGCAGCCACGGGACGGCAACTCCTGGGGCCAACGTCCTGACTTTC. It translates to CASSHGTATPGANVLTF.

This clone was recorded only once. This sequence joins TRBV6-5 and TRBJ1-1, with D possibly matching TRBD1 (6 bases). The CDR3 length is 14 residues. V lost 7 bases, J lost 0 bases, and 12 bases lay in between. Germline assignment: CDR1 MNHEY and CDR2 SVGAGI. CDR3 bases: TGTGCCAGCAACAGGGATCTTCTGAACACTGAAGCTTTCTTT. Amino acids: CASNRDLLNTEAFF.

V gene TRBV7-2 combines with J gene TRBJ1-6, with no clear D. The germline V gene has CDR1 SGHTA and CDR2 FQGNSA. Trimming took 1 base from V and 6 from J, leaving 16 bases between them. This CDR3 is 17 amino acids long. CDR3 DNA: TGTGCCAGCAGCTTAGGTGCAGGACGCAAATTTAATTCACCCCTCCACTTT. It translates to CASSLGAGRKFNSPLHF. Looking up the rest from reference TRBV7-2 and TRBJ1-6 gives the full variable domain: GAGVSQSPSNKVTEKGKDVELRCDPISGHTALYWYRQSLGQGLEFLIYFQGNSAPDKSGLPSDRFSAERTGGSVSTLTIQRTQQEDSAVYLCASSLGAGRKFNSPLHFGNGTRLTVT.

The chain uses TRBV19 and TRBJ2-3, with D possibly matching TRBD1 (5 bases). V lost 7 bases and J lost 4, with 12 bases in between. CDR1 is LNHDA, CDR2 SQIVND, per germline (reference sequence). This CDR3 is 13 amino acids long. The CDR3 nucleotides are TGTGCCAGTACCAAAGGCAGGGCAGATACGCAGTATTTT. Its protein product is CASTKGRADTQYF.

This rearrangement joins TRBV19 to TRBJ2-1; D perhaps matches TRBD1 (6 bases). Trimming shortened V by 0 bases and J by 6 bases, and 9 bases separated the two germline ends. The CDR3 totals 14 residues. Germline CDR1 and CDR2: LNHDA and SQIVND (reference sequence). The CDR3 reads CASSIDLGGNEQFF. The DNA of the CDR3 is TGTGCCAGTAGTATAGATCTAGGGGGCAATGAGCAGTTCTTC.

The J gene is TRBJ2-1, the V gene TRBV6-5; 10 nucleotides agree with TRBD2. Trimming removed 6 bases from V and 3 bases from J; junction bases left unmatched: 5. This CDR3 is 15 amino acids long. CDR1 and CDR2 from the germline V gene are MNHEY and SVGAGI. The CDR3 is CASRLTSGFYNEQFF. CDR3 bases: TGTGCCAGCAGGCTGACTAGCGGGTTCTACAATGAGCAGTTCTTC.

The rearrangement uses TRBV4-1 and TRBJ1-1, with a tentative D call TRBD1 (6 bases). This CDR3 spans 17 amino acids. Germline V gene lookup returns CDR1 MGHRA and CDR2 YSYEKL. V gave up 1 base and J gave up 4 bases, with 19 bases separating them. CDR3 residues: CASSQGVLGGYGTEAFF. Here the CDR3 DNA reads TGCGCCAGCAGCCAAGGGGTGCTTGGGGGCTACGGCACTGAAGCTTTCTTT.

The chain has TRBV11-2 and TRBJ2-1, with D perhaps matching TRBD2 (5 bases). The CDR3 covers 14 residues. Deletions cut 7 bases from V and 6 bases from J, with 16 bases between. Per the germline V gene, CDR1 is SGHAT and CDR2 is FQNNGV. CDR3 sequence (DNA): TGTGCCAGCACCTCTAGCCCCCTGGGCAATGAGCAGTTCTTC. Translation gives CASTSSPLGNEQFF.

The chain has TRBV9 and TRBJ2-5; no reliable D call. CDR1 and CDR2 from the germline V gene are SGDLS and YYNGEE. The CDR3 contains 15 residues. Trimming took 0 bases from V and 2 from J, leaving 11 bases between them. CDR3 in DNA: TGTGCCAGCAGCGTAGGGCGCTCCTATCAAGAGACCCAGTACTTC. Protein: CASSVGRSYQETQYF.

This sequence joins TRBV25-1 and TRBJ1-6; maybe TRBD1 (6 bases). The germline gives CDR1 MGHDK, CDR2 SYGVNS. The CDR3 consists of 14 residues. V was pared by 2 bases and J by 10 bases, with 12 bases between. Here the CDR3 reads CASSEVGAQSPLHF. CDR3 nucleotide sequence: TGTGCCAGCAGTGAAGTGGGGGCACAGTCACCCCTCCACTTT.

This clone showed up just once. The J gene is TRBJ1-4, the V gene TRBV15; D is undetermined. The germline V and J ends were trimmed by 5 bases and 4 bases, with 11 bases remaining between them. CDR1 is LNHNV and CDR2 is YYDKDF in the germline V gene (reference sequence). The CDR3 is made up of 14 amino acids. CDR3 nucleotides: TGTGCCACCAGCGCAGGAGCCCGTAATGAAAAACTGTTTTTT. Protein product: CATSAGARNEKLFF.

CDR3 coding DNA: TGCGCCAGCAGCGCTACAGGGAACTCTGGAAACACCATATATTTT. It yields the protein CASSATGNSGNTIYF. This rearrangement joins TRBV4-1 to TRBJ1-3, with D maybe TRBD1 (6 bases). Trimming stripped 5 bases from V and 0 bases from J, with 11 bases between. Germline V gene lookup returns CDR1 MGHRA and CDR2 YSYEKL. This CDR3 is 15 amino acids long.

The CDR3 loop is CASSPPTGIVDEQFF. The CDR3 DNA sequence: TGTGCCAGCTCACCACCGACGGGAATCGTGGATGAGCAGTTCTTC. This chain links TRBV18 with TRBJ2-1; the D gene is possibly TRBD2 (5 bases). CDR1 and CDR2 from the germline V gene are KGHSH and LQKENI. CDR3 length: 15 residues. V was pared by 0 bases and J by 8 bases, with 14 bases between.

This chain uses TRBV30 with TRBJ1-1; 8 bases line up with TRBD1. From germline, CDR1 is GTSNPN and CDR2 SVGIG (reference sequence). With V trimmed by 2 bases and J by 6 bases, 2 bases remained unmatched. CDR3 length: 12 residues. The CDR3, as DNA: TGTGCCTGGAGTTGGGGACAGGCTGAAGCTTTCTTT. Its protein product is CAWSWGQAEAFF.

The chain carries TRBV5-1 and TRBJ2-3, with a possible D match to TRBD1 (6 bases). This CDR3 region has 14 residues. Germline V gene sequence: CDR1 SGHRS, CDR2 YFSETQ. Trimming took 5 bases from V and 0 from J, leaving 10 bases between them. The CDR3 region is CASSLGQSTDTQYF. The CDR3 nucleotides are TGCGCCAGCAGTTTAGGACAGAGCACAGATACGCAGTATTTT. Based on the CDR3 plus reference TRBV5-1 and TRBJ2-3, the full variable domain is KAGVTQTPRYLIKTRGQQVTLSCSPISGHRSVSWYQQTPGQGLQFLFEYFSETQRNKGNFPGRFSGRQFSNSRSEMNVSTLELGDSALYLCASSLGQSTDTQYFGPGTRLTVL.

The V and J genes are TRBV4-1 and TRBJ2-3; 9 positions match TRBD2. V lost 1 base, J lost 3 bases, and 11 bases stayed unmatched. The V gene's germline CDR1 is MGHRA and CDR2 YSYEKL. CDR3 length equals 18 residues. CDR3 region: CASSQVGGRALQTDTQYF. In nucleotides, the CDR3 is TGCGCCAGCAGCCAAGTTGGCGGGAGGGCCTTACAAACAGATACGCAGTATTTT.

This chain links TRBV29-1 with TRBJ1-2; D is undetermined. The V end was cut by 1 base, the J end by 7 bases, with 13 bases between. The CDR3 is made up of 13 amino acids. Germline values: CDR1 SQVTM, CDR2 ANQGSEA. In DNA form, the CDR3 reads TGCAGCGTTGAAGCTACCGACAAATCTGGCTACACCTTC. Its translation is CSVEATDKSGYTF.

The rearrangement joins TRBV5-1 to TRBJ1-6, with 8 bases fitting TRBD1. Unmatched junction bases numbered 8, after V lost 2 bases and J lost 10 bases. CDR3 length: 15 amino acids. Germline loops: CDR1 SGHRS, CDR2 YFSETQ. Here the CDR3 reads CASSLRQGTGSPLHF. DNA for the CDR3: TGCGCCAGCAGCTTACGACAGGGGACGGGCTCACCCCTCCACTTT.

A single count supports this clone. This chain joins TRBV27 and TRBJ2-2; 7 bases fit TRBD2. In germline, CDR1 is MNHEY, CDR2 SMNVEV (reference sequence). Losses at the gene ends were 8 bases for V and 2 bases for J; bases not matched to a gene: 5. This CDR3 is built from 14 residues. Here the CDR3 DNA reads TGTGCCAGCTGGACTAGTCGAAACACCGGGGAGCTGTTTTTT. Amino acid sequence: CASWTSRNTGELFF.